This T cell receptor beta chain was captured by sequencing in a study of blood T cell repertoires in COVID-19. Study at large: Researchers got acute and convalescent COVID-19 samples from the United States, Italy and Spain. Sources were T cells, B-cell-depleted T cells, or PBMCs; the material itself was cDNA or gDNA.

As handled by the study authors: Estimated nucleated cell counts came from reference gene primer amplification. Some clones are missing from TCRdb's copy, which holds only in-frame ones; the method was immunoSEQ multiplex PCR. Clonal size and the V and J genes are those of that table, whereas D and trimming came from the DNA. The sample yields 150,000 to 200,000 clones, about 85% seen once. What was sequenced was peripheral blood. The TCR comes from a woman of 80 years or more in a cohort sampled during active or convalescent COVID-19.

The CDR3 region is CSVGSRITEAFF. The DNA of the CDR3 is TGCAGCGTTGGATCGAGGATAACTGAAGCTTTCTTT. The chain couples TRBV29-1 to TRBJ1-1; D gene unclear. V was trimmed by 4 bases and J by 5 bases, leaving 11 bases between them. Germline CDR1 is SQVTM and CDR2 is ANQGSEA. The CDR3 has 12 amino acids.